This passage covers 17 T cell receptor beta chains from one sample sequenced in a study of human T cells and chemical hapten exposure. Time point specified: patch test 1, 2 weeks after DPC sensitization. Stated treatment: therapeutic diphenylcyclopropenone sensitization with weekly scalp DPC. TCRdb passed the RACE reads through MiXCR, listing each CDR3 protein once. The sample has roughly 180,000 distinct CDR3 sequences, more than 14% seen once. This material consisted of whole blood, taken in connection with sensitization to the hapten diphenylcyclopropenone (DPC). The receptors were gathered from a woman in her twenties or thirties with alopecia areata. Some clones in this sample may be carry-over from other donors' samples.

The table lists this clonotype with a few counts. The chain has TRBV12-5 and TRBJ2-5, with D possibly being TRBD2 (6 bases). The CDR3 extends over 15 amino acids. Per germline, CDR1 LGHNT and CDR2 FRNRAP. V was trimmed by 7 bases and J by 1 base, leaving 16 bases between them. The CDR3 loop is CASAPPFGGQETQYF. CDR3 coding DNA: TGTGCTAGTGCCCCGCCCTTCGGGGGCCAAGAGACCCAGTACTTC.

The chain is built from TRBV12-3 or TRBV12-4 and TRBJ1-5, with 7 bases aligning to TRBD1. V trimming: 5 bases; J trimming: 0 bases; junction bases outside the gene matches: 10. CDR3 length equals 17 residues. CDR3 region: CASSPGTVEYSNQPQHF. The CDR3 nucleotides read TGTGCCAGCAGTCCCGGGACAGTGGAATATAGCAATCAGCCCCAGCATTTT.

Worth noting for this clonotype: A read error may produce the germline difference seen at one junction end. This chain joins TRBV20-1 and TRBJ2-2; D is uncertain. Germline values: CDR1 DFQATT, CDR2 SNEGSKA (reference sequence). This CDR3 spans 15 amino acids. CDR3 amino acids: CSVRTATVGTGELFF. The DNA of the CDR3 is TGCAGTGTTAGAACAGCGACGGTCGGCACCGGGGAGCTGTTTTTT.

The table lists this clonotype with many counts. The rearrangement links TRBV6-2 or TRBV6-3 to TRBJ2-1, with D possibly being TRBD1 (5 bases). V gave up 5 bases and J gave up 8 bases, with 19 bases separating them. Germline CDR1 reads MNHEY; CDR2 reads SVGEGT. The CDR3 consists of 15 residues. CDR3 sequence reads: CASSKPNSGRDEQFF. In DNA form, the CDR3 reads TGTGCCAGCAGTAAACCGAACTCTGGCAGGGATGAGCAGTTCTTC.

The gene calls are TRBV10-3 and TRBJ1-2; no clear D. Looked up from germline, CDR1 is ENHRY and CDR2 is SYGVKD. This CDR3 is 13 amino acids long. Trimming removed 8 bases from V and 4 bases from J, with 14 bases in between. In DNA, the CDR3 is TGTGCCATCGTCCTGGACCCAAGCTATGGCTACACCTTC. Its translation: CAIVLDPSYGYTF.

This clonotype has ten or more counts. The V gene is TRBV7-9, the J gene TRBJ1-4, with D maybe TRBD1 (5 bases). The CDR3 runs 16 residues. Looked up from germline, CDR1 is SEHNR and CDR2 is FQNEAQ (reference sequence). The germline V and J ends were trimmed by 5 bases and 0 bases, with 13 bases remaining between them. The chain's CDR3 is CASSGRGVTTNEKLFF. DNA for the CDR3: TGTGCCAGCAGCGGGCGAGGGGTGACAACTAATGAAAAACTGTTTTTT.

This clonotype was detected many times. The J gene is TRBJ1-6, the V gene TRBV3-1; D is ambiguous. The V and J ends lost 1 base and 3 bases respectively, with 4 bases between them. Germline-derived CDR1 and CDR2 are LGHDT and YNNKEL (reference sequence). CDR3 length: 14 amino acids. CDR3 coding DNA: TGTGCCAGCAGCCAAGGAGACTATAATTCACCCCTCCACTTT. Translating gives CASSQGDYNSPLHF. Based on the CDR3 plus reference TRBV3-1 and TRBJ1-6, the full variable domain is DTAVSQTPKYLVTQMGNDKSIKCEQNLGHDTMYWYKQDSKKFLKIMFSYNNKELIINETVPNRFSPKSPDKAHLNLHINSLELGDSAVYFCASSQGDYNSPLHFGNGTRLTVT.

CDR3 in DNA: TGTGCCAGCAGCCAACTAACTAGCGCGGGGGCGGATACGCAGTATTTT. Its translation is CASSQLTSAGADTQYF. The J gene is TRBJ2-3, the V gene TRBV3-1; possibly TRBD2 for D (7 bases). The CDR3 loop spans 16 amino acids. V lost 2 bases and J lost 6, with 18 bases in between. Germline V lookup: CDR1 LGHDT, CDR2 YNNKEL (reference sequence).

This chain connects TRBV7-2 to TRBJ2-2, with unresolved D. CDR1 SGHTA and CDR2 FQGNSA come from the germline V gene. There are 14 residues in the CDR3. Trimming removed 5 bases at V and 4 bases at J, with 11 bases between. CDR3 sequence (DNA): TGTGCCAGCAGCCCTACGGGCCCCACCGGGGAGCTGTTTTTT. The encoded protein is CASSPTGPTGELFF.

The rearrangement uses TRBV19 and TRBJ2-3, with TRBD2 matching 13 bases. CDR3 length equals 16 residues. The germline gives CDR1 LNHDA, CDR2 SQIVND (reference sequence). V gave up 3 bases and J gave up 4 bases; unmatched junction bases: 4. The CDR3 protein is CASSIELAGGADTQYF. CDR3 sequence (DNA): TGTGCCAGTAGTATTGAACTAGCGGGGGGGGCAGATACGCAGTATTTT.

V is TRBV2 and J is TRBJ2-7, with TRBD1 matching 9 bases. The CDR3 is 14 residues long. Germline trimming cut 8 bases from V and 6 bases from J; bases unmatched to any gene: 11. The V gene's germline CDR1 is SNHLY and CDR2 FYNNEI. The CDR3: CASGLGTGFSEQYF. The CDR3 nucleotides read TGTGCCAGCGGGCTTGGGACAGGGTTTTCCGAGCAGTACTTC.

This clonotype occurred a few times. The V call is TRBV2, the J call TRBJ2-2, with a possible D match to TRBD1 (6 bases). This CDR3 contains 15 residues. The ends were cut back, 7 bases at V and 5 bases at J, with 17 bases in the middle. Germline V gene sequence: CDR1 SNHLY, CDR2 FYNNEI. The CDR3 reads CASTRQEAITGELFF. The CDR3 nucleotides are TGTGCCAGCACGCGACAGGAGGCTATTACCGGGGAGCTGTTTTTT.

This chain connects TRBV3-1 to TRBJ2-3, with D unclear. V lost 2 bases and J 5 bases, leaving 5 bases between the germline ends. CDR3 length equals 12 residues. Germline assignment: CDR1 LGHDT and CDR2 YNNKEL (reference sequence). The CDR3 DNA follows: TGTGCCAGCAGCCAATTGGGAGATACGCAGTATTTT. The encoded protein is CASSQLGDTQYF.

V and J are TRBV9 and TRBJ2-3, with D possibly matching TRBD2 (6 bases). This CDR3 has 17 residues. The germline V and J ends were trimmed by 0 bases and 0 bases, with 14 bases remaining between them. CDR1 is SGDLS, CDR2 YYNGEE, per germline. This CDR3 reads CASSVDREMSSTDTQYF. The CDR3 region has the DNA TGTGCCAGCAGCGTAGATCGGGAGATGTCTAGCACAGATACGCAGTATTTT.

This clonotype has only a few counts. The rearrangement links TRBV6-1 to TRBJ2-2; 12 positions match TRBD1. Trimming cost V 6 bases and J 5 bases; bases outside gene matches: 4. CDR1 is MNHNS, CDR2 SASEGT, per germline. The CDR3 loop spans 15 amino acids. The CDR3 nucleotides are TGTGCCAGCAGAGGGGACAGGGGGCGGACCGGGGAGCTGTTTTTT. This sequence encodes CASRGDRGRTGELFF.

This rearrangement joins TRBV10-3 to TRBJ1-5, with unresolved D. There are 12 residues in the CDR3. The germline V gene has CDR1 ENHRY and CDR2 SYGVKD. Here the CDR3 reads CACGYGNQPQHF. Written as DNA, the CDR3 is TGTGCGTGTGGGTACGGCAATCAGCCCCAGCATTTT.

The J gene is TRBJ2-2, the V gene TRBV11-2, with D possibly matching TRBD2 (6 bases). This CDR3 is built from 16 residues. V was cut by 0 bases and J by 10 bases, with 18 bases left in between. From germline, CDR1 is SGHAT and CDR2 FQNNGV. CDR3: CASSLDETRVLEELFF. CDR3 nucleotides: TGTGCCAGCAGCTTAGATGAGACTAGAGTTCTGGAGGAGCTGTTTTTT.